A selection of T cell receptor beta chains follows, all from one sample in a study of T cells in Graves' hyperthyroidism and ophthalmopathy. MiXCR, applied by TCRdb to the multiplex PCR reads, yields one record per CDR3 protein. This table has under 650,000 distinct CDR3 sequences, roughly 15% appearing once. Source material: blood. The source is a woman aged 25 to 39 with Graves' hyperthyroidism. CDR3s include the opening cysteine and the closing phenylalanine or tryptophan. The D gene is left open where the match is weak. The listing skips clone size in some rows; elsewhere it reads once, few, many or a size class.

size: few; J: TRBJ2-2; D: NA; V: TRBV20-1; CDR3: CSARSGTANTGELFF; DNA: TGCAGTGCTAGATCCGGGACGGCAAACACCGGGGAGCTGTTTTTT
size: many; J: TRBJ1-2; D: NA; V: TRBV11-1; CDR3: CASSFRGRGYTF; DNA: TGTGCCAGCAGCTTTCGGGGGCGAGGCTACACCTTC
size: NA; J: TRBJ1-1; D: NA; V: TRBV11-2; CDR3: CASSLAPGETEAFF; DNA: TGTGCCAGCAGCTTAGCGCCGGGGGAAACTGAAGCTTTCTTT
size: NA; J: TRBJ2-7; D: TRBD1; V: TRBV5-6; CDR3: CASSFGVPGQGAFYEQYF; DNA: TGTGCCAGCAGCTTTGGGGTACCGGGACAGGGGGCTTTCTACGAGCAGTACTTC
size: many; J: TRBJ2-7; D: NA; V: TRBV5-6; CDR3: CASSFQGFEQYF; DNA: TGTGCCAGCAGCTTCCAGGGTTTCGAGCAGTACTTC
size: NA; J: TRBJ2-7; D: NA; V: TRBV20-1; CDR3: CSARQLYSYEQYF; DNA: TGCAGTGCTAGACAACTCTACTCCTACGAGCAGTACTTC
size: few; J: TRBJ2-7; D: NA; V: TRBV6-2/TRBV6-3; CDR3: CASSYSGQITNEQYF; DNA: TGTGCCAGCAGTTACTCCGGACAGATCACCAACGAGCAGTACTTC
size: few; J: TRBJ2-6; D: NA; V: TRBV11-2; CDR3: CASSLNTRANVLTF; DNA: TGTGCCAGCAGCCTCAACACCAGGGCCAACGTCCTGACTTTC
size: NA; J: TRBJ2-2; D: NA; V: TRBV6-1; CDR3: CASKRGDRSTGELFF; DNA: TGTGCCAGCAAACGCGGGGACCGATCCACCGGGGAGCTGTTTTTT
size: NA; J: TRBJ1-6; D: NA; V: TRBV20-1; CDR3: CSARDLRRREQGSPLHF; DNA: TGCAGTGCTAGAGATCTGAGGAGAAGGGAGCAAGGATCACCCCTCCACTTT
size: NA; J: TRBJ2-7; D: NA; V: TRBV4-1; CDR3: CASSQRGGLVPYEQYF; DNA: TGCGCCAGCAGCCAACGCGGTGGTCTCGTCCCCTACGAGCAGTACTTC
size: many; J: TRBJ2-1; D: NA; V: TRBV30; CDR3: CAWSGNGRGYEQFF; DNA: TGTGCCTGGAGTGGTAACGGGAGAGGGTATGAGCAGTTCTTC
size: once; J: TRBJ2-1; D: NA; V: TRBV14; CDR3: CASSLPRYNEQFF; DNA: TGTGCCAGCAGCCTACCCCGGTACAATGAGCAGTTCTTC
size: NA; J: TRBJ1-5; D: NA; V: TRBV6-2/TRBV6-3; CDR3: CASSRDGQFGNQPQHF; DNA: TGTGCCAGCAGCCGGGACGGACAGTTTGGGAATCAGCCCCAGCATTTT
size: many; J: TRBJ2-3; D: NA; V: TRBV7-3; CDR3: CASSPSRRGDTQYF; DNA: TGTGCCAGCAGCCCATCAAGAAGGGGGGATACGCAGTATTTT
size: few; J: TRBJ2-4; D: TRBD1; V: TRBV13; CDR3: CATGTRDSKNIQYF; DNA: TGTGCCACCGGAACCCGGGACAGCAAAAACATTCAGTACTTC
size: NA; J: TRBJ2-1; D: TRBD2; V: TRBV6-2/TRBV6-3; CDR3: CASRLTSGKANEQFF; DNA: TGTGCCAGCAGACTGACTAGCGGGAAGGCCAATGAGCAGTTCTTC
size: NA; J: TRBJ2-1; D: TRBD2; V: TRBV20-1; CDR3: CSARERYSGLAATSYNEQFF; DNA: TGCAGTGCTAGGGAGAGATATTCTGGACTAGCGGCAACCTCCTACAATGAGCAGTTCTTC
size: NA; J: TRBJ2-1; D: TRBD1; V: TRBV7-9; CDR3: CASSGGQVWEAIF; DNA: TGTGCCAGCAGCGGGGGACAGGTCTGGGAGGCTATCTTC
size: NA; J: TRBJ1-2; D: NA; V: TRBV14; CDR3: CASSQVAGLGYTF; DNA: TGTGCCAGCAGCCAAGTCGCGGGGCTTGGCTACACCTTC
size: once; J: TRBJ2-7; D: NA; V: TRBV7-2; CDR3: CASSQDRAGVHNEQYF; DNA: TGCGCCAGCAGCCAAGATCGGGCAGGGGTACACAATGAGCAGTACTTC
size: NA; J: TRBJ1-1; D: NA; V: TRBV29-1; CDR3: CSVEGPGTEAFF; DNA: TGCAGCGTAGAGGGCCCAGGGACTGAAGCTTTCTTT
size: NA; J: TRBJ1-2; D: NA; V: TRBV20-1; CDR3: CSARDPAGIYGYTF; DNA: TGCAGTGCTAGAGATCCAGCTGGGATCTATGGCTACACCTTC
size: NA; J: TRBJ1-5; D: NA; V: TRBV3-1; CDR3: CASSQGFQGWSQPQHF; DNA: TGTGCCAGCAGCCAAGGTTTCCAGGGTTGGAGTCAGCCCCAGCATTTT
size: many; J: TRBJ2-7; D: NA; V: TRBV7-2; CDR3: CASSSLGGLYEQYF; DNA: TGTGCCAGCAGCTCCCTCGGGGGATTGTACGAGCAGTACTTC
size: NA; J: TRBJ1-5; D: TRBD1; V: TRBV2; CDR3: CASEPPGDRYNQPQHF; DNA: TGTGCCAGCGAACCCCCGGGGGACAGGTACAATCAGCCCCAGCATTTT
size: NA; J: TRBJ2-2; D: NA; V: TRBV9; CDR3: CASSRRHDHTGELFF; DNA: TGTGCCAGCAGCCGACGACACGATCACACCGGGGAGCTGTTTTTT
size: NA; J: TRBJ2-7; D: TRBD2; V: TRBV19; CDR3: CARRTGTSSYEQYF; DNA: TGTGCCCGCAGAACCGGGACTAGCTCCTACGAGCAGTACTTC
size: many; J: TRBJ2-1; D: NA; V: TRBV2; CDR3: CASSEIRSSYNEQFF; DNA: TGTGCCAGCAGTGAAATACGCAGCTCCTACAATGAGCAGTTCTTC
size: many; J: TRBJ1-2; D: NA; V: TRBV3-1; CDR3: CASSQGGRGPNYGYTF; DNA: TGTGCCAGCAGCCAAGGGGGCCGGGGCCCGAACTATGGCTACACCTTC
size: many; J: TRBJ2-1; D: NA; V: TRBV7-2; CDR3: CASSPQNPSNEQFF; DNA: TGTGCCAGCAGCCCCCAAAACCCGAGCAATGAGCAGTTCTTC
size: once; J: TRBJ2-5; D: TRBD1; V: TRBV12-3/TRBV12-4; CDR3: CASCYGTGTGGETQYF; DNA: TGTGCCAGCTGTTACGGTACTGGGACAGGGGGTGAGACCCAGTACTTC
size: few; J: TRBJ1-4; D: TRBD1; V: TRBV12-3/TRBV12-4; CDR3: CASSSRGRTGLEKLFF; DNA: TGTGCCAGCAGTTCAAGGGGGAGGACAGGTTTAGAAAAACTGTTTTTT
size: few; J: TRBJ2-1; D: TRBD2; V: TRBV6-2/TRBV6-3; CDR3: CASRPYSGRATNEQFF; DNA: TGTGCCAGCAGGCCCTATAGCGGGAGGGCGACAAATGAGCAGTTCTTC
size: many; J: TRBJ2-1; D: NA; V: TRBV7-2; CDR3: CASRPGTVHEQFF; DNA: TGTGCCAGCAGGCCCGGGACTGTCCATGAGCAGTTCTTC
size: once; J: TRBJ2-1; D: TRBD1; V: TRBV5-1; CDR3: CASGYRGQGEQFF; DNA: TGCGCCAGCGGATACAGGGGGCAGGGGGAGCAGTTCTTC
size: few; J: TRBJ1-4; D: NA; V: TRBV4-1; CDR3: CASSQGGYGPNEKLFF; DNA: TGCGCCAGCAGTCAAGGAGGTTATGGCCCTAATGAAAAACTGTTTTTT
size: few; J: TRBJ2-7; D: NA; V: TRBV13; CDR3: CASSLGTRISYEQYF; DNA: TGTGCCAGCAGCTTGGGGACCCGCATCTCCTACGAGCAGTACTTC
size: few; J: TRBJ2-5; D: NA; V: TRBV27; CDR3: CASSFSGSKETQYF; DNA: TGTGCCAGCAGTTTTTCGGGATCCAAAGAGACCCAGTACTTC
size: many; J: TRBJ2-1; D: TRBD2; V: TRBV11-2; CDR3: CASSLSGPREGTYNEQFF; DNA: TGTGCCAGCAGCTTATCAGGACCCCGGGAGGGAACTTACAATGAGCAGTTCTTC
size: many; J: TRBJ1-1; D: TRBD1; V: TRBV12-3/TRBV12-4; CDR3: CASSDRGSTEAFF; DNA: TGTGCCAGCAGCGACAGGGGTTCCACTGAAGCTTTCTTT
size: NA; J: TRBJ2-7; D: NA; V: TRBV9; CDR3: CASSPNRRGTYEQYF; DNA: TGTGCCAGCAGCCCCAACCGGCGGGGAACCTACGAGCAGTACTTC
size: few; J: TRBJ1-2; D: NA; V: TRBV19; CDR3: CASTLGTPYGYTF; DNA: TGTGCCAGTACCCTTGGGACACCTTATGGCTACACCTTC
size: NA; J: TRBJ1-5; D: NA; V: TRBV6-2/TRBV6-3; CDR3: CASSPALYQPQHF; DNA: TGTGCCAGCAGCCCCGCACTTTATCAGCCCCAGCATTTT
size: many; J: TRBJ2-7; D: NA; V: TRBV28; CDR3: CASSFGTSSYEQYF; DNA: TGTGCCAGCAGCTTCGGGACGTCCTCCTACGAGCAGTACTTC
size: many; J: TRBJ1-1; D: TRBD1; V: TRBV27; CDR3: CASSLQDRGGAEAFF; DNA: TGTGCCAGCAGTTTACAAGACAGGGGAGGGGCTGAAGCTTTCTTT
size: NA; J: TRBJ2-1; D: TRBD1; V: TRBV14; CDR3: CASSARDRAVNEQFF; DNA: TGTGCCAGCAGCGCCCGGGACAGGGCGGTCAATGAGCAGTTCTTC
size: many; J: TRBJ2-3; D: TRBD2; V: TRBV20-1; CDR3: CSASLGGVSTDTQYF; DNA: TGCAGTGCTAGTCTCGGGGGGGTTAGCACAGATACGCAGTATTTT
size: many; J: TRBJ1-5; D: NA; V: TRBV27; CDR3: CASSLSGSNQPQHF; DNA: TGTGCCAGCAGTTTATCCGGGAGCAATCAGCCCCAGCATTTT
size: few; J: TRBJ1-4; D: TRBD1; V: TRBV5-1; CDR3: CASSFDTGATNEKLFF; DNA: TGCGCCAGCAGCTTCGATACAGGGGCAACTAATGAAAAACTGTTTTTT
size: many; J: TRBJ2-1; D: NA; V: TRBV2; CDR3: CASSRLHLNYNEQFF; DNA: TGTGCCAGCAGTCGTCTCCACCTGAACTACAATGAGCAGTTCTTC
size: many; J: TRBJ1-5; D: NA; V: TRBV28; CDR3: CASTRWGQNQPQHF; DNA: TGTGCCAGCACCCGGTGGGGCCAGAATCAGCCCCAGCATTTT
size: few; J: TRBJ2-5; D: NA; V: TRBV9; CDR3: CASSVADRYQETQYF; DNA: TGTGCCAGCAGCGTAGCTGACAGGTACCAAGAGACCCAGTACTTC
size: many; J: TRBJ2-1; D: TRBD2; V: TRBV7-6; CDR3: CASSLVREGDNEQFF; DNA: TGTGCCAGCAGCTTAGTCAGGGAGGGCGACAATGAGCAGTTCTTC
size: few; J: TRBJ2-7; D: TRBD2; V: TRBV28; CDR3: CATQTSGKQLITYEQYF; DNA: TGTGCCACCCAGACTAGCGGGAAGCAGCTTATTACCTACGAGCAGTACTTC
size: many; J: TRBJ2-1; D: TRBD2; V: TRBV30; CDR3: CAWSVGLAGRNEQFF; DNA: TGTGCCTGGAGTGTAGGACTAGCGGGAAGGAATGAGCAGTTCTTC
size: many; J: TRBJ2-1; D: TRBD2; V: TRBV12-3/TRBV12-4; CDR3: CASIGGRSDEQFF; DNA: TGTGCCAGTATCGGCGGGAGGAGCGATGAGCAGTTCTTC
size: NA; J: TRBJ2-1; D: NA; V: TRBV5-1; CDR3: CASSLEASSDYNEQFF; DNA: TGCGCCAGCAGCTTGGAAGCATCCTCTGACTACAATGAGCAGTTCTTC
size: NA; J: TRBJ2-2; D: NA; V: TRBV7-9; CDR3: CASSLALRTGELFF; DNA: TGTGCCAGCAGCTTAGCGCTTAGGACCGGGGAGCTGTTTTTT
size: many; J: TRBJ2-1; D: TRBD1; V: TRBV7-2; CDR3: CASSLDRSVYNEQFF; DNA: TGTGCCAGCAGCTTGGACAGGAGCGTCTACAATGAGCAGTTCTTC